The clone carrying this TCR beta chain was detected only once. This specimen belongs to a study of blood T cell repertoires in COVID-19. Study information: Both acute and convalescent COVID-19 samples were obtained from the United States, Italy and Spain. T cells, B-cell-depleted T cells, or PBMCs supplied cDNA or gDNA.

This CDR3 is 13 amino acids long. Trimming took off 6 bases at V and 2 bases at J, with 8 bases between the two ends. Germline CDR1 SNHLY, CDR2 FYNNEI. As handled by the study authors: The assay estimated nucleated cells by amplifying reference gene primers. Method: immunoSEQ multiplex PCR; TCRdb's copy keeps in-frame clones and lacks some. V, J and clone size reflect that table, while D and trimming were determined from the DNA. The sample gives 48,000 or so clones, just over 85% of which show up once; about 2.8% is in the top ten. Material: peripheral blood. The receptor was isolated from a woman older than 75 with COVID-19, enrolled during active disease. The chain is built from TRBV2 and TRBJ1-3; no reliable D call. The CDR3 region is CASRRDTGNTIYF. The CDR3 nucleotides are TGTGCCAGCAGGAGGGATACTGGAAACACCATATATTTT.